The rows below give T cell receptor beta chains drawn from one sample of a study of cytomegalovirus exposure and HLA in healthy donors. Assay: immunoSEQ multiplex PCR; the TCRdb copy retains only in-frame clones and omits some. The table has more than 150,000 clones, about 81% seen once. The source material was PBMCs. Receptors originate from a man in his forties in good health and CMV-seronegative. The CDR3 runs from the conserved cysteine through the conserved F or W. The D gene is left open where the match is weak. Part of the rows lack a size; the others show once, few, many or a class for expanded clones.

J	V	D	size	CDR3	DNA
TRBJ1-1	TRBV4-1	TRBD1	-	CASSQRQGDGTEAFF	TGCGCCAGCAGCCAGAGACAGGGGGACGGCACTGAAGCTTTCTTT
TRBJ1-4	TRBV5-1	-	-	CASSLFGATNEKLFF	TGCGCCAGCAGCTTGTTCGGGGCAACTAATGAAAAACTGTTTTTT
TRBJ2-7	TRBV7-2	-	-	CASSLVTTGPSYEQYF	TGTGCCAGCAGCTTAGTTACCACAGGGCCGAGCTACGAGCAGTACTTC
TRBJ2-2	TRBV4-3	-	-	CASSRDFDGELFF	TGCGCCAGCAGCCGGGACTTCGACGGGGAGCTGTTTTTT
TRBJ1-3	TRBV11-2	TRBD1	-	CASSSRQGSNTIYF	TGTGCCAGCAGCAGTCGACAGGGGTCGAACACCATATATTTT
TRBJ2-1	TRBV9	TRBD2	-	CASSAQGLAGGSEQFF	TGTGCCAGCAGCGCCCAGGGGCTAGCGGGGGGTAGTGAGCAGTTCTTC
TRBJ1-6	TRBV7-8	-	-	CASSADGGFVNSPLHF	TGTGCCAGCAGCGCAGACGGGGGGTTTGTTAATTCACCCCTCCACTTT
TRBJ1-2	TRBV5-1	TRBD1	-	CASSSDRGGYTF	TGCGCCAGCAGTTCCGACAGGGGTGGCTACACCTTC
TRBJ1-2	TRBV6-6	TRBD1	-	CASSYSPGQGYGYTF	TGTGCCAGCAGTTATTCCCCGGGACAGGGCTATGGCTACACCTTC
TRBJ1-1	TRBV7-9	TRBD1	-	CASSLLGDRVPEAFF	TGTGCCAGCAGCTTACTGGGAGACAGGGTCCCTGAAGCTTTCTTT
TRBJ1-1	TRBV6-6	TRBD1	-	CASSPTRDRALGAFF	TGTGCCAGCAGTCCAACCCGGGACAGGGCCTTAGGAGCTTTCTTT
TRBJ2-3	TRBV18	-	-	CASSPPTQSGYTQYF	TGTGCCAGCTCACCACCGACCCAGAGCGGGTATACGCAGTATTTT
TRBJ1-1	TRBV19	-	-	CASSLSVSTEAFF	TGTGCCAGTAGTCTCTCAGTCTCCACTGAAGCTTTCTTT
TRBJ2-7	TRBV7-2	TRBD2	-	CASSSQRGASYEQYF	TGTGCCAGCAGCTCTCAGCGGGGGGCCTCCTACGAGCAGTACTTC
TRBJ2-4	TRBV30	-	once	CAWSPGGKNIQYF	TGTGCCTGGAGCCCTGGGGGGAAAAACATTCAGTACTTC
TRBJ2-5	TRBV7-2	TRBD2	-	CASSLTSPLNVRQETQYF	TGTGCCAGCAGCTTGACTAGCCCCCTGAATGTGAGACAAGAGACCCAGTACTTC
TRBJ1-2	TRBV10-3	-	-	CAISQQGYGYTF	TGTGCCATCAGTCAGCAGGGGTATGGCTACACCTTC
TRBJ2-5	TRBV28	TRBD2	once	CASSLLAERGETQYF	TGTGCCAGCAGTCTCCTGGCAGAGCGGGGGGAGACCCAGTACTTC
TRBJ2-7	TRBV30	TRBD2	-	CAWNSGRGFSAYEQYF	TGTGCCTGGAATAGCGGGAGGGGTTTTAGCGCCTACGAGCAGTACTTC
TRBJ2-3	TRBV5-4	-	-	CASSLGGADTQYF	TGTGCCAGCAGCTTAGGAGGCGCAGATACGCAGTATTTT
TRBJ2-5	TRBV5-4	TRBD1	few	CASSGGQGAIETQYF	TGTGCCAGCAGCGGGGGACAGGGGGCGATAGAGACCCAGTACTTC
TRBJ1-5	TRBV9	-	-	CASSASGGGLQPQHF	TGTGCCAGCAGCGCATCTGGGGGGGGCCTTCAGCCCCAGCATTTT
TRBJ2-1	TRBV5-1	-	-	CASSLGLGNEQFF	TGCGCCAGCAGCTTGGGGCTAGGCAATGAGCAGTTCTTC
TRBJ2-5	TRBV4-2	TRBD2	-	CASTLGLAKQETQYF	TGTGCCAGCACCTTGGGACTAGCGAAACAAGAGACCCAGTACTTC
TRBJ2-7	TRBV27	-	-	CASGLTSFPHEQYF	TGTGCCAGCGGCCTGACTAGTTTCCCCCACGAGCAGTACTTC
TRBJ1-2	TRBV19	TRBD1	-	CASSPTGEWYGYTF	TGTGCCAGTAGTCCAACAGGGGAATGGTATGGCTACACCTTC
TRBJ2-1	TRBV6-5	TRBD2	once	CASRLTSGSGTEQFF	TGTGCCAGCAGGTTAACTAGCGGGAGTGGAACTGAGCAGTTCTTC
TRBJ2-1	TRBV27	TRBD1	-	CASSFLYPGQVYNEQFF	TGTGCCAGCAGTTTCCTTTACCCGGGACAGGTCTACAATGAGCAGTTCTTC
TRBJ1-4	TRBV27	-	-	CASSLEGSGEKLFF	TGTGCCAGCAGTTTAGAAGGTTCGGGTGAAAAACTGTTTTTT
TRBJ1-1	TRBV27	-	-	CASSPRPGSEAFF	TGTGCCAGCAGTCCCCGACCCGGGAGTGAAGCTTTCTTT
TRBJ2-1	TRBV25-1	-	-	CASSEYGGGSYNEQFF	TGTGCCAGCAGTGAATACGGTGGAGGGTCCTACAATGAGCAGTTCTTC
TRBJ1-1	TRBV30	-	-	CAWSGAAEAFF	TGTGCCTGGAGTGGTGCAGCGGAAGCTTTCTTT
TRBJ2-7	TRBV5-1	-	-	CASSPRGMNEQYF	TGCGCCAGCAGCCCTCGGGGGATGAACGAGCAGTACTTC
TRBJ2-3	TRBV7-6	-	-	CASSLPATGGRLNTDTQYF	TGTGCCAGCAGCCTCCCGGCAACGGGGGGCAGACTCAACACAGATACGCAGTATTTT
TRBJ1-2	TRBV7-9	-	-	CASSYGQTSYGYTF	TGTGCCAGCAGTTACGGACAGACCTCTTATGGCTACACCTTC
TRBJ1-3	TRBV28	-	-	CASSPGGGGNTIYF	TGTGCCAGCAGTCCGGGAGGGGGTGGAAACACCATATATTTT
TRBJ2-5	TRBV5-4	TRBD1	-	CASSSRQGSGETQYF	TGTGCCAGCAGCTCCCGACAGGGAAGTGGGGAGACCCAGTACTTC
TRBJ2-3	TRBV5-1	-	-	CASSLQPSADTQYF	TGCGCCAGCAGCCTCCAGCCGAGCGCAGATACGCAGTATTTT
TRBJ2-1	TRBV4-1	TRBD2	-	CASSPRTSYDNEQFF	TGCGCCAGCAGCCCTCGGACTAGCTATGACAATGAGCAGTTCTTC
TRBJ2-7	TRBV7-8	TRBD1	once	CASRQDRSSYEQYF	TGTGCCAGCAGACAGGACAGGAGCTCCTACGAGCAGTACTTC
TRBJ2-1	TRBV30	TRBD2	-	CAWRTELAGGGYNEQFF	TGTGCCTGGAGGACGGAACTAGCGGGGGGGGGCTACAATGAGCAGTTCTTC
TRBJ2-2	TRBV18	-	-	CASSPGLFALTGELFF	TGTGCCAGCTCACCGGGACTTTTCGCACTCACCGGGGAGCTGTTTTTT
TRBJ1-4	TRBV13	-	-	CASSPSMATNEKLFF	TGTGCCAGCAGCCCCTCTATGGCAACTAATGAAAAACTGTTTTTT
TRBJ1-2	TRBV5-1	-	-	CASSSRPDRTTGYTF	TGCGCCAGCAGCTCCCGACCGGACAGAACGACTGGCTACACCTTC
TRBJ2-1	TRBV7-3	-	-	CASSLKQGWNEQFF	TGTGCCAGCAGCTTAAAACAGGGCTGGAATGAGCAGTTCTTC
TRBJ2-1	TRBV30	-	-	CAWSVSFEQFF	TGTGCCTGGAGTGTTTCGTTCGAGCAGTTCTTC
TRBJ2-5	TRBV9	TRBD2	-	CASSVSTTSGGQETQYF	TGTGCCAGCAGCGTATCTACTACTAGCGGGGGTCAAGAGACCCAGTACTTC
TRBJ1-1	TRBV11-1	-	-	CASSVHGNTEAFF	TGTGCCAGCAGCGTTCACGGGAACACTGAAGCTTTCTTT
TRBJ1-3	TRBV6-1	TRBD1	-	CASRKDRPGNTIYF	TGTGCCAGCAGGAAGGACAGGCCTGGAAACACCATATATTTT
TRBJ2-7	TRBV7-8	-	-	CASSPSRVPYEQYF	TGTGCCAGCAGCCCGAGCCGGGTACCCTACGAGCAGTACTTC
TRBJ1-6	TRBV18	-	-	CASSPQAYNSPLHF	TGTGCCAGCTCCCCTCAGGCTTATAATTCACCCCTCCACTTT
TRBJ2-4	TRBV5-6	TRBD2	-	CASSLLKAGLAKNIQYF	TGTGCCAGCAGCTTGCTCAAAGCGGGATTAGCCAAAAACATTCAGTACTTC
TRBJ2-5	TRBV7-6	TRBD1	-	CASSRQTGGPETQYF	TGTGCCAGCAGCCGCCAGACAGGGGGTCCAGAGACCCAGTACTTC
TRBJ2-7	TRBV10-3	TRBD2	-	CAISERTSGTSSYEQYF	TGTGCCATCAGTGAAAGGACTAGCGGGACTAGCTCCTACGAGCAGTACTTC
TRBJ2-5	TRBV7-6	-	-	CASSGVGGGQETQYF	TGTGCCAGCAGCGGAGTAGGGGGGGGCCAAGAGACCCAGTACTTC
TRBJ1-2	TRBV28	-	few	CASSLVRVGGYTF	TGTGCCAGCAGTTTAGTCAGGGTCGGTGGCTACACCTTC
TRBJ2-3	TRBV27	TRBD2	-	CASSDWTSADTQYF	TGTGCCAGCAGTGACTGGACTAGCGCAGATACGCAGTATTTT
TRBJ2-2	TRBV2	TRBD2	-	CASSEGWAGGRTGELFF	TGTGCCAGCAGTGAAGGTTGGGCGGGGGGGAGGACCGGGGAGCTGTTTTTT
TRBJ2-3	TRBV7-6	-	-	CASSLAAGGTDTQYF	TGTGCCAGCAGCTTAGCGGCAGGGGGGACAGATACGCAGTATTTT
TRBJ2-3	TRBV29-1	-	few	CSVDTRYLADTQYF	TGCAGCGTTGACACGCGATATCTGGCAGATACGCAGTATTTT